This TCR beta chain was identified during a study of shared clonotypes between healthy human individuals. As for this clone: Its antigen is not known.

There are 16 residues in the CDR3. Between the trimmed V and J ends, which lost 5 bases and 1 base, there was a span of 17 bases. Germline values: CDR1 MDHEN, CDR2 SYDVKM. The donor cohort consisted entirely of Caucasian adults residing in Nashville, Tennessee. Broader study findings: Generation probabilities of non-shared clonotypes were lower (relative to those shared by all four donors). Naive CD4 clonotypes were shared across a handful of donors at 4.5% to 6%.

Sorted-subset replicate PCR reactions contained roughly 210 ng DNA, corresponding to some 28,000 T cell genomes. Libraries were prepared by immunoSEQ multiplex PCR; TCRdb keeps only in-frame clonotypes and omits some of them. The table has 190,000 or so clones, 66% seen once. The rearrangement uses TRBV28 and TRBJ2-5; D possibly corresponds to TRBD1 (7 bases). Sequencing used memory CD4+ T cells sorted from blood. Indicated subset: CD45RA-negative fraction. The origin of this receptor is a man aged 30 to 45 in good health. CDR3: CASSRTGGIGQETQYF. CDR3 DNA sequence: TGTGCCAGCAGTCGGACAGGCGGGATCGGCCAAGAGACCCAGTACTTC.